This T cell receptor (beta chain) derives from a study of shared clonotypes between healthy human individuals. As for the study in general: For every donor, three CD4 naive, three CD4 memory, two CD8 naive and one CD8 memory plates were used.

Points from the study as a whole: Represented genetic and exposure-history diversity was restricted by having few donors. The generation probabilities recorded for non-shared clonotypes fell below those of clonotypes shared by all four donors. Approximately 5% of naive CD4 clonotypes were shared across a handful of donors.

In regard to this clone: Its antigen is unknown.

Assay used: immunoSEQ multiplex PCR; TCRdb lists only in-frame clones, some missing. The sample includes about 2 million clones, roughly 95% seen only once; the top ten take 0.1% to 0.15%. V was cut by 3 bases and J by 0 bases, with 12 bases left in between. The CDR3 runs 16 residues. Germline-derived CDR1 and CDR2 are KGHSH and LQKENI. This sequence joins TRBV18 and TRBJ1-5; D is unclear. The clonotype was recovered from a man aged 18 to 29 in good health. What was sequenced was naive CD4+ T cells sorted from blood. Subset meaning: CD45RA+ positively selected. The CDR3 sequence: CASSPPGSYSNQPQHF. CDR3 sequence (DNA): TGTGCCAGCTCACCGCCGGGGTCATATAGCAATCAGCCCCAGCATTTT.